These 18 T cell receptor beta chains came from one sample sequenced in a study of blood T cell repertoires in COVID-19. Sequenced by immunoSEQ multiplex PCR; TCRdb stores in-frame clones only, minus some. Here the sample spans about 130,000 clones, roughly 83% being singletons. Sequences were obtained from peripheral blood. Every receptor here comes from a woman between 50 and 59 years old with acute or convalescent COVID-19.

This chain connects TRBV2 to TRBJ2-3, with D uncertain. Deletions cut 7 bases from V and 4 bases from J, with 9 bases between. The CDR3 sequence is 12 residues long. Germline lookup yields CDR1 SNHLY and CDR2 FYNNEI. DNA of the CDR3: TGTGCCAGCACGTCGGCGGCAGATACGCAGTATTTT. Its translation: CASTSAADTQYF.

This chain connects TRBV18 to TRBJ1-6; no reliable D call. CDR1 is KGHSH, CDR2 LQKENI, per germline. V was shortened by 6 bases and J by 6 bases, with 9 bases between the two germline ends. This CDR3 contains 13 residues. CDR3 residues: CASSPNSNSPLHF. CDR3 coding DNA: TGTGCCAGCTCCCCTAACAGTAATTCACCCCTCCACTTT.

The genes are TRBV28 and TRBJ1-1; 8 bases line up with TRBD1. The CDR3 spans 14 residues. Looked up from germline, CDR1 is MDHEN and CDR2 is SYDVKM. J gave up 4 bases and V 5 bases, and 6 bases lay outside the gene matches. The DNA for the CDR3 is TGTGCCAGCAGTCCACAGGGGGGGAGCACTGAAGCTTTCTTT. Translated: CASSPQGGSTEAFF.

The V call is TRBV28, the J call TRBJ1-5, with unresolved D. The V and J ends lost 6 bases and 6 bases respectively, with 15 bases between them. Looked up from germline, CDR1 is MDHEN and CDR2 is SYDVKM. The CDR3 is 14 amino acids. The CDR3 loop is CASRTPGSIQPQHF. DNA of the CDR3: TGTGCCAGCAGGACTCCGGGATCGATTCAGCCCCAGCATTTT.

V and J are TRBV4-1 and TRBJ2-2; 7 positions agree with TRBD2. There are 16 residues in the CDR3. The germline CDR1 and CDR2 sequences are MGHRA and YSYEKL. V gave up 1 base and J gave up 1 base; unmatched junction bases: 3. In DNA, the CDR3 is TGCGCCAGCAGCCAAGGACTAGCTAGGAACACCGGGGAGCTGTTTTTT. Translated, it gives CASSQGLARNTGELFF.

The J gene is TRBJ1-5, the V gene TRBV5-5; weak D call: TRBD1 (5 bases). The CDR3 length is 16 residues. V lost 4 bases, J lost 4 bases, and 18 bases lay in between. Germline V gene lookup returns CDR1 SGHKS and CDR2 YYEKEE (reference sequence). DNA of the CDR3: TGTGCCAGCAGCGGCGGGACCGGGCTGGGGAATCAGCCCCAGCATTTT. This gives the protein CASSGGTGLGNQPQHF.

The chain is built from TRBV6-5 and TRBJ2-1; D may be TRBD2 (7 bases). The length of the CDR3 is 15 residues. Germline V gives CDR1 MNHEY, CDR2 SVGAGI. V lost 7 bases and J lost 1, with 14 bases in between. The CDR3 protein is CASKGGAGSYNEQFF. The CDR3 nucleotides read TGTGCCAGCAAGGGGGGGGCAGGTTCCTACAATGAGCAGTTCTTC.

J is TRBJ1-2 and V is TRBV9; the D is unclear. The CDR3 runs to 12 residues. Trimming left V 4 bases short and J 7 bases short, with 11 bases between. Looked up from germline, CDR1 is SGDLS and CDR2 is YYNGEE. CDR3 region: CASSSRVGGYTF. The CDR3, as DNA: TGTGCCAGCAGCTCGCGGGTGGGTGGCTACACCTTC.

Comment on this clone: This same CDR3 is encoded by further DNA sequences in the sample. This chain uses TRBV2 with TRBJ1-5; 9 bases are shared with TRBD1. With V trimmed by 4 bases and J by 5 bases, 0 bases remained unmatched. CDR3 length: 13 residues. Germline CDR1 SNHLY, CDR2 FYNNEI. CDR3 sequence (DNA): TGTGCCAGCAGTGGGACAGGGGATCAGCCCCAGCATTTT. Its protein product is CASSGTGDQPQHF. Complete variable domain (other parts from reference TRBV2 and TRBJ1-5): EPEVTQTPSHQVTQMGQEVILRCVPISNHLYFYWYRQILGQKVEFLVSFYNNEISEKSEIFDDQFSVERPDGSNFTLKIRSTKLEDSAMYFCASSGTGDQPQHFGDGTRLSIL.

The rearrangement joins TRBV9 to TRBJ1-4; a possible D gene is TRBD1 (5 bases). In germline, CDR1 is SGDLS, CDR2 YYNGEE. The CDR3 is 13 residues long. V gave up 4 bases and J gave up 8 bases, with 12 bases separating them. The CDR3 sequence: CASSTHSGEKLFF. DNA for the CDR3: TGTGCCAGCAGCACCCACTCAGGGGAAAAACTGTTTTTT. The full variable domain, its missing parts supplied by reference TRBV9 and TRBJ1-4, is DSGVTQTPKHLITATGQRVTLRCSPRSGDLSVYWYQQSLDQGLQFLIQYYNGEERAKGNILERFSAQQFPDLHSELNLSSLELGDSALYFCASSTHSGEKLFFGSGTQLSVL.

A few counts support this clone. The V gene is TRBV19, the J gene TRBJ1-1, with no clear D. CDR1 is LNHDA and CDR2 is SQIVND in the germline V gene (reference sequence). The CDR3 has 14 residues. V was pared by 4 bases and J by 5 bases, with 14 bases between. In DNA, the CDR3 is TGTGCCAGTAGTACTCCGTTGGGGAGGACTGAAGCTTTCTTT. It specifies CASSTPLGRTEAFF.

This clone was seen a few times. The chain combines TRBV3-1 (or the pseudogene TRBV3-2) with TRBJ2-1; unclear D gene. The V gene's germline CDR1 is LGHDT and CDR2 YNNKEL (reference sequence). The CDR3 runs to 13 residues. V lost 3 bases, J lost 9 bases, and 12 bases lay in between. The CDR3 reads CASSQTSLGEQFF. CDR3 in DNA: TGTGCCAGCAGCCAGACATCCCTCGGTGAGCAGTTCTTC.

The chain's CDR3 is CASSQDGTGVTEAFF. Written as DNA, the CDR3 is TGCGCCAGCAGCCAAGATGGGACAGGGGTCACTGAAGCTTTCTTT. The chain employs TRBV4-1 and TRBJ1-1; 10 bases are shared with TRBD1. Trimming took 0 bases from V and 4 from J; bases not matched to a gene: 2. This CDR3 has 15 amino acids. Germline V gene sequence: CDR1 MGHRA, CDR2 YSYEKL.

V is TRBV7-9 and J is TRBJ1-2; 8 nucleotides match TRBD1. The J segment lost 2 bases and the V segment lost 6 bases, leaving 14 bases of the junction unmatched. Germline V gives CDR1 SEHNR, CDR2 FQNEAQ (reference sequence). This CDR3 is built from 17 residues. The CDR3: CASSPFFGNRGNYGYTF. CDR3 nucleotides: TGTGCCAGCAGTCCCTTTTTCGGGAACAGGGGGAACTATGGCTACACCTTC.

Of note for this clone: Other DNA sequences of this sample code for an identical CDR3. V is TRBV27 and J is TRBJ1-5, with D tentatively TRBD1 (6 bases). Germline values: CDR1 MNHEY, CDR2 SMNVEV (reference sequence). The CDR3 runs 14 residues. V was shortened by 6 bases and J by 2 bases, with 11 bases between the two germline ends. The DNA for the CDR3 is TGTGCCAGCAGCCCTAGACAGGGCAATCAGCCCCAGCATTTT. This codes for CASSPRQGNQPQHF.

This rearrangement joins TRBV7-8 to TRBJ1-2; 9 nucleotides match TRBD1. The CDR3 consists of 14 residues. Germline V gene data show CDR1 as SGHVS and CDR2 as FQNEAQ. V gave up 4 bases and J gave up 7 bases; unmatched junction bases: 7. CDR3 DNA: TGTGCCAGCAGCTCAGGACAGGGGCCCTTTGGCTACACCTTC. Residues: CASSSGQGPFGYTF.

V gene TRBV6-2 or TRBV6-3 combines with J gene TRBJ1-5; weak D call: TRBD1 (6 bases). Germline V gene lookup returns CDR1 MNHEY and CDR2 SVGEGT. V was cut by 4 bases and J by 6 bases, with 16 bases left in between. The CDR3 is made up of 15 amino acids. In nucleotides, the CDR3 is TGTGCCAGCAGTTCTCATACAGGGCCCGGTCAGCCCCAGCATTTT. Protein product: CASSSHTGPGQPQHF.

The genes are TRBV6-5 and TRBJ1-1, with a tentative D call TRBD1 (6 bases). V lost 8 bases, J lost 1 base, and 11 bases lay in between. The germline gives CDR1 MNHEY, CDR2 SVGAGI. The CDR3 has 13 amino acids. CDR3 protein: CASAKQGNTEAFF. Written as DNA, the CDR3 is TGTGCCAGCGCGAAACAGGGGAACACTGAAGCTTTCTTT.